This T cell receptor (beta chain) emerged from a study of graft-versus-host responses after intestinal transplantation. Study results and limitations: Allograft clonal ratios (graft-versus-host to host-versus-graft) were high in patients who had graft-donor T cell macrochimerism.

A word on this clone: The antigen is undetermined.

Some clones are missing from TCRdb's copy, which holds only in-frame ones; the method was immunoSEQ multiplex PCR. This table holds about 80,000 clones, about 90% found once. Trimming cost V 0 bases and J 11 bases, with 17 bases left between them. In germline, CDR1 is SGHNT, CDR2 YYREEE (reference sequence). This CDR3 has 14 residues. The TCR originated in a human patient who received an intestinal transplant, so some T cells may come from the graft donor. The chain links TRBV5-4 to TRBJ1-1; unclear D gene. Here the sequenced sample was PBMCs, taken 98 days after intestinal transplantation. In DNA, the CDR3 is TGTGCCAGCAGCTTGGGGTTTGAGAGAAGTGGCGCTTTCTTT. It translates to CASSLGFERSGAFF.